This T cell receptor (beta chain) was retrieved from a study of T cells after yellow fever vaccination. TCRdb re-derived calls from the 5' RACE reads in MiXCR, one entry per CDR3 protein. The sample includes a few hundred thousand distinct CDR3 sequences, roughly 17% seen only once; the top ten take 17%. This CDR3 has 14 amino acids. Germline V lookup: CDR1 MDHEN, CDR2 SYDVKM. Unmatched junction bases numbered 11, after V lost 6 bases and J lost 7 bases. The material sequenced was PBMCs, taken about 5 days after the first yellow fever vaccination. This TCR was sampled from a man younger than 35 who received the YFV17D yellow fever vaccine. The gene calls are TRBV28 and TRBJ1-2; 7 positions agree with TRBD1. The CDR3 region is CASSQPNRQGGYTF. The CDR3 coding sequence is TGTGCCAGCAGCCAGCCCAATAGACAGGGTGGCTACACCTTC.